What follows are 30 T cell receptor beta chains derived from one specimen sequenced in a study of graft-versus-host responses after intestinal transplantation. The protocol was immunoSEQ multiplex PCR, while the TCRdb copy is restricted to in-frame clones and leaves out a portion. The table records fewer than 150,000 clones, just over 90% of them present only once. For these TCRs, the target antigens are not known. This material consisted of unstimulated CD4+ T cells sorted from spleen or lymph node cells, taken before intestinal transplant. The receptors derive from a human donor who received an intestinal transplant.

CDR3 residues: CSVKQVIMNTEAFF. In DNA form, the CDR3 reads TGCAGCGTCAAACAGGTAATCATGAACACTGAAGCTTTCTTT. The rearrangement uses TRBV29-1 and TRBJ1-1; tentative D call: TRBD1 (5 bases). Trimming took off 6 bases at V and 0 bases at J, with 14 bases between the two ends. Germline CDR1 reads SQVTM; CDR2 reads ANQGSEA. This CDR3 has 14 amino acids.

The chain is built from TRBV10-2 and TRBJ2-7; D unresolved. The CDR3 is 12 amino acids. Germline V CDR1 and CDR2: WSHSY, SAAADI. Trimming removed 1 base from V and 4 bases from J, with 5 bases in between. CDR3 bases: TGCGCCAGCAGTGAGTTCATGTACGAGCAGTACTTC. Encoded protein: CASSEFMYEQYF.

The chain is built from TRBV5-6 and TRBJ1-2; unclear D gene. Germline loops: CDR1 SGHDT, CDR2 YYEEEE. The germline V and J ends were trimmed by 6 bases and 0 bases, with 6 bases remaining between them. This CDR3 has 12 amino acids. In DNA, the CDR3 is TGTGCCAGCACCGTGACTAACTATGGCTACACCTTC. Translated, it gives CASTVTNYGYTF.

The chain has TRBV27 and TRBJ2-2, with a possible D match to TRBD2 (5 bases). V lost 2 bases and J 1 base, leaving 14 bases between the germline ends. From germline, CDR1 is MNHEY and CDR2 SMNVEV (reference sequence). The CDR3 totals 17 residues. CDR3 DNA: TGTGCCAGCAGTTTACGGGAAGCCCTAGGGAACACCGGGGAGCTGTTTTTT. Protein product: CASSLREALGNTGELFF.

The rearrangement joins TRBV18 to TRBJ2-7; 11 bases match TRBD1. The germline V gene has CDR1 KGHSH and CDR2 LQKENI. V shed 2 bases, J shed 3 bases, and the junction held 3 bases outside the gene matches. This CDR3 spans 15 amino acids. Here the CDR3 DNA reads TGTGCCAGCTCACCAGCGGGACAGGGGGGCTACGAGCAGTACTTC. It translates to CASSPAGQGGYEQYF.

This chain links TRBV18 with TRBJ2-5; D unclear. The J call is in doubt because the DNA end fits TRBJ2-7 better. The CDR3 length is 15 residues. Germline V CDR1 and CDR2: KGHSH, LQKENI. The CDR3 DNA reads TGTGCCAGCTCACCGAATCATCAGAGTTCAAACGAGCAGTACTTC. Translation gives CASSPNHQSSNEQYF.

The V call is TRBV14, the J call TRBJ1-1; tentative D call: TRBD1 (5 bases). This CDR3 spans 15 amino acids. In germline, CDR1 is SGHDN, CDR2 FVKESK. V lost 1 base, J lost 5 bases, and 14 bases lay in between. The CDR3 coding sequence is TGTGCCAGCAGCCAAGGCAGGGTCGGGGGGACTGAAGCTTTCTTT. Encoded protein: CASSQGRVGGTEAFF.

The chain is built from TRBV6-1 and TRBJ2-7, with D tentatively TRBD2 (6 bases). CDR1 and CDR2 (germline): MNHNS, SASEGT. Between the trimmed V and J ends, which lost 1 base and 3 bases, there was a span of 10 bases. The CDR3 length is 14 residues. The CDR3 here is CASSEGRGRYEQYF. CDR3 bases: TGTGCCAGCAGTGAAGGGCGGGGCCGCTACGAGCAGTACTTC.

The chain uses TRBV19 and TRBJ2-5, with 16 nucleotides matching TRBD2. CDR1 is LNHDA and CDR2 is SQIVND in the germline V gene (reference sequence). Unmatched junction bases numbered 9, after V lost 5 bases and J lost 9 bases. This CDR3 is 16 amino acids long. The CDR3 sequence is CASSPGLAGGQWAQYF. CDR3 bases: TGTGCCAGTAGTCCGGGACTAGCGGGGGGGCAATGGGCCCAGTACTTC.

The rearrangement joins TRBV6-1 to TRBJ1-5, with 10 nucleotides matching TRBD1. Trimming cost V 11 bases and J 1 base; bases outside gene matches: 8. The CDR3 is 15 amino acids. The V gene's germline CDR1 is MNHNS and CDR2 SASEGT. The CDR3 spells CAGDRGRGSNQPQHF. In DNA form, the CDR3 reads TGTGCCGGCGACAGGGGGCGGGGAAGCAATCAGCCCCAGCATTTT.

This clone was detected only a few times. This chain connects TRBV5-1 to TRBJ1-1, with 8 nucleotides matching TRBD1. V lost 3 bases, J lost 1 base, and 5 bases stayed unmatched. CDR3 length equals 15 residues. CDR1 is SGHRS and CDR2 is YFSETQ in the germline V gene. The CDR3 coding sequence is TGCGCCAGCAGCTGGCGGACAGGGTGGAACACTGAAGCTTTCTTT. Amino acids: CASSWRTGWNTEAFF.

The chain joins TRBV18 to TRBJ1-2; perhaps TRBD1 as D (5 bases). V lost 2 bases, J lost 4 bases, and 11 bases lay in between. This CDR3 is 14 amino acids long. Germline V CDR1 and CDR2: KGHSH, LQKENI. In DNA, the CDR3 is TGTGCCAGCTCACCAGCGGACAAGGGCTATGGCTACACCTTC. This codes for CASSPADKGYGYTF.

The chain employs TRBV11-3 and TRBJ1-1; tentative D call: TRBD1 (5 bases). Germline CDR1 SGHNT, CDR2 YENEEA. The CDR3 is made up of 14 amino acids. Trimming cost V 0 bases and J 4 bases, with 9 bases left between them. In nucleotides, the CDR3 is TGTGCCAGCAGCTTAGATGGGGCCGGCACTGAAGCTTTCTTT. This codes for CASSLDGAGTEAFF.

The chain links TRBV19 to TRBJ2-7; D gene uncertain. Per germline, CDR1 LNHDA and CDR2 SQIVND (reference sequence). Trimming removed 5 bases at V and 0 bases at J, with 5 bases between. The CDR3 consists of 12 residues. CDR3 amino acids: CASSHNSYEQYF. CDR3 nucleotides: TGTGCCAGTAGTCACAACTCCTACGAGCAGTACTTC. The whole variable domain, filled in from reference TRBV19 and TRBJ2-7, reads DGGITQSPKYLFRKEGQNVTLSCEQNLNHDAMYWYRQDPGQGLRLIYYSQIVNDFQKGDIAEGYSVSREKKESFPLTVTSAQKNPTAFYLCASSHNSYEQYFGPGTRLTVT.

V usage is TRBV7-8 and J usage is TRBJ2-1, with 7 bases aligning to TRBD2. J was trimmed by 1 base and V by 1 base; bases with no gene match: 1. The CDR3 is 15 amino acids. Germline CDR1 and CDR2: SGHVS and FQNEAQ. As DNA, the CDR3 is TGTGCCAGCAGCTTAGGGCGGGGGTCCTACAATGAGCAGTTCTTC. It translates to CASSLGRGSYNEQFF.

CDR3 residues: CASSLGGGRRNEQFF. The CDR3 DNA reads as TGCGCCAGCAGCTTGGGCGGGGGGAGAAGGAATGAGCAGTTCTTC. The chain carries TRBV5-1 and TRBJ2-1; 8 bases align to TRBD2. The germline gives CDR1 SGHRS, CDR2 YFSETQ. The J segment lost 7 bases and the V segment lost 0 bases, leaving 6 bases of the junction unmatched. This CDR3 contains 15 residues.

The J gene is TRBJ2-3, the V gene TRBV12-5, with D tentatively TRBD1 or TRBD2 (5 bases each). V was cut by 6 bases and J by 2 bases, with 12 bases left in between. The CDR3 totals 14 residues. CDR1 and CDR2 (germline): LGHNT, FRNRAP. DNA of the CDR3: TGTGCTAGTGGCCGCGTGGGGGACACAGATACGCAGTATTTT. It codes for CASGRVGDTDTQYF.

The chain is built from TRBV18 and TRBJ2-1; the D gene is possibly TRBD1 (5 bases). The V end lost 0 bases, the J end lost 0 bases, and 9 bases lay between the germline ends. CDR3 length: 16 residues. From germline, CDR1 is KGHSH and CDR2 LQKENI. The CDR3, as DNA: TGTGCCAGCTCACCACCCAGACAGAGCTCCTACAATGAGCAGTTCTTC. Residues: CASSPPRQSSYNEQFF.

This rearrangement joins TRBV11-1 to TRBJ2-5; TRBD2 matches at 12 bases. Germline trimming cut 6 bases from V and 5 bases from J; bases unmatched to any gene: 7. CDR1 is SGHAT and CDR2 is FQDESV in the germline V gene (reference sequence). CDR3 length: 15 residues. The CDR3 loop is CASRPLAGGLETQYF. The CDR3 DNA is TGTGCCAGCAGACCACTAGCGGGGGGCCTGGAGACCCAGTACTTC.

This clone was counted once. The chain uses TRBV2 and TRBJ2-5, with TRBD1 identical over 9 bases. This CDR3 is built from 14 residues. J was trimmed by 5 bases and V by 4 bases; bases with no gene match: 5. Per the germline V gene, CDR1 is SNHLY and CDR2 is FYNNEI. This CDR3 is CASSVNRGRETQYF. The CDR3 DNA reads as TGTGCCAGCAGTGTAAACAGGGGGCGGGAGACCCAGTACTTC.

Written as DNA, the CDR3 is TGCGCCAGCAGCTTGTACATTAATGAAAAACTGTTTTTT. This gives the protein CASSLYINEKLFF. The chain carries TRBV5-1 and TRBJ1-4; D call uncertain. The CDR3 contains 13 residues. Germline V CDR1 and CDR2: SGHRS, YFSETQ. V was trimmed by 1 base and J by 4 bases, leaving 5 bases between them. Variable domain in full (rest from reference TRBV5-1 and TRBJ1-4): KAGVTQTPRYLIKTRGQQVTLSCSPISGHRSVSWYQQTPGQGLQFLFEYFSETQRNKGNFPGRFSGRQFSNSRSEMNVSTLELGDSALYLCASSLYINEKLFFGSGTQLSVL.

The J gene is TRBJ1-6, the V gene TRBV6-5; D possibly corresponds to TRBD1 (5 bases). Trimming removed 0 bases from V and 12 bases from J, with 15 bases in between. Germline values: CDR1 MNHEY, CDR2 SVGAGI. The CDR3 sequence is 15 residues long. CDR3 sequence reads: CASSYSSGIGQPLHF. CDR3 coding DNA: TGTGCCAGCAGTTACTCGTCAGGGATAGGTCAACCCCTCCACTTT.

The V call is TRBV9, the J call TRBJ2-5; D possibly corresponds to TRBD2 (6 bases). CDR1 and CDR2 from the germline V gene are SGDLS and YYNGEE. V dropped 3 bases and J dropped 4 bases, with 19 bases sitting between them. The CDR3 length is 16 residues. The CDR3, as DNA: TGTGCCAGCAGCGCCCCCGAGGGGTGGGGGGTAGAGACCCAGTACTTC. Its protein product is CASSAPEGWGVETQYF.

The chain employs TRBV7-8 and TRBJ2-6; D is unresolved. The V gene's germline CDR1 is SGHVS and CDR2 FQNEAQ. CDR3 size: 18 residues. Trimming cost V 2 bases and J 2 bases, with 16 bases left between them. As DNA, the CDR3 is TGTGCCAGCAGCTTATTATTTTCTGTGGGGACTGGGGCCAACGTCCTGACTTTC. Protein sequence: CASSLLFSVGTGANVLTF. Based on the CDR3 plus reference TRBV7-8 and TRBJ2-6, the full variable domain is GAGVSQSPRYKVAKRGQDVALRCDPISGHVSLFWYQQALGQGPEFLTYFQNEAQLDKSGLPSDRFFAERPEGSVSTLKIQRTQQEDSAVYLCASSLLFSVGTGANVLTFGAGSRLTVL.

The chain carries TRBV5-1 and TRBJ2-4, with D maybe TRBD2 (6 bases). Trimming took 6 bases from V and 8 from J, leaving 18 bases between them. The CDR3 has 14 residues. The germline gives CDR1 SGHRS, CDR2 YFSETQ. CDR3 in DNA: TGCGCCAGCAAAACGGGGGAAGGTGGTTACATTCAGTACTTC. Translating it yields CASKTGEGGYIQYF.

The V call is TRBV10-3, the J call TRBJ1-5, with D unresolved. This CDR3 has 15 residues. Per germline, CDR1 ENHRY and CDR2 SYGVKD. With 0 bases removed from V and 7 bases from J, the gap between germline ends came to 13 bases. The CDR3 DNA reads as TGTGCCATCAGTGAGTCCGGACTTGCAAGACAGCCCCAGCATTTT. Translating gives CAISESGLARQPQHF.

The gene calls are TRBV7-8 and TRBJ1-2; D remains ambiguous. The CDR3 is 17 amino acids. Germline loops: CDR1 SGHVS, CDR2 FQNEAQ. Deletions cut 0 bases from V and 7 bases from J, with 21 bases between. The CDR3 DNA sequence: TGTGCCAGCAGCTTAGCTCCCCGGGCCTCGATTATGGGTGGCTACACCTTC. Its translation is CASSLAPRASIMGGYTF.

V usage is TRBV6-1 and J usage is TRBJ1-2; D is ambiguous. The CDR3 spans 14 residues. CDR1 MNHNS and CDR2 SASEGT come from the germline V gene. Trimming stripped 2 bases from V and 3 bases from J, with 10 bases between. The CDR3 coding sequence is TGTGCCAGCAGTGAATTCCCTGAGGACTATGGCTACACCTTC. The encoded protein is CASSEFPEDYGYTF.

The chain recombines TRBV10-2 with TRBJ2-4; TRBD1 matches 7 bases. With 1 base clipped from V and 2 bases from J, the junction kept 5 bases outside the gene matches. The germline V gene encodes CDR1 WSHSY and CDR2 SAAADI. The CDR3 runs 16 residues. The CDR3 region has the DNA TGCGCCAGCAGTGAGTTGACAGGGTCGACCAAAAACATTCAGTACTTC. It specifies CASSELTGSTKNIQYF.

This clone was counted once. The chain carries TRBV4-1 and TRBJ2-1; TRBD2 matches 9 bases. The V gene's germline CDR1 is MGHRA and CDR2 YSYEKL. The CDR3 consists of 17 residues. V lost 0 bases and J lost 10; bases outside the gene matches: 13. In DNA, the CDR3 is TGCGCCAGCAGCCAAGATTTCCGCGGGGGGGTAGTTCGGGAGCAGTTCTTC. Translation gives CASSQDFRGGVVREQFF.